This T cell receptor beta chain was observed in a study of cytomegalovirus exposure and HLA in healthy donors (TCRdb year 2017). With respect to the entire study: According to an earlier analysis of around 600 of the donors, 200 million or so T cells yielded roughly 100 million unique TCR beta sequences and approximately 300 Gb of sequence data. Besides the first cohort of approximately 710 subjects, a separate validation cohort made up of 120 different subjects was used. Among the roughly 390 genotyped donors, 81% belonged to the genetic ancestry cluster associated with self-reported Caucasian donors. Rather than using new phenotypic data, the later analysis identified candidate immune exposures from TCR beta sequences and from how often those sequences occurred across donors. The study profiled the T cell repertoires of under 850 subjects by immunosequencing and related them to cytomegalovirus serostatus. To predict cytomegalovirus infection status, the study brought together high-throughput TCR immunosequencing, statistical association of individual TCRs with disease status, and machine learning. Across 300 to 500 genotyped donors of the cohort, an average of approximately 240,000 unique TCR beta nucleotide sequences per donor were sequenced, and roughly a sixth of those sequences were non-productive. Both class I and class II loci were covered by HLA typing, at four-digit resolution. The aim of the study was to test whether cataloging public T cell receptors could identify signatures of past pathogen exposure. Donor age, sex, ethnicity and CMV serostatus were compiled together with the repertoire data. The number of donors typed differed by locus, with 629-630 for A, B, C, DRB1 and DQB1, over 500 for DQA1, about 610 for DPA1, and around 450 for DPB1. Roughly five DR-DQ haplotypes were handled as single units for association and clustering, since linkage in the cohort was strong. An earlier analysis of roughly 580 of the donors used high-throughput TCR beta sequencing to judge whether each TCR beta V gene segment behaved as functional or pseudogenic. An early release that covered roughly 600 HLA-typed donors contained approximately 300 gigabases of sequencing data and around 85 million unique TCR sequences. In a later analysis, previously published TCR beta repertoires from more than 500 donors were re-analyzed and high-resolution HLA genotyping was added so that TCR occurrence patterns could be studied. A later genetic analysis took genome-wide SNP genotypes for about three fifths of the roughly 670 donors and used that subset as a discovery cohort. Every repertoire in the discovery cohort had been generated on one and the same sequencing platform.

Its CDR3 holds 12 amino acids, cysteine through phenylalanine. This entry keeps only the CDR3 DNA: 36 bases, framed from base 1. CDR1 and CDR2, per the germline V gene (reference sequence), are LNHDA and SQIVND. V is shortened by 1 base, J by 7 bases, and the region joining them spans 7 bases. Library preparation was by the immunoSEQ multiplex PCR assay. For the multiplex PCR, a mixture combining 60 forward primers for TCR Vbeta segments and 13 reverse primers for TCR Jbeta segments was used. The CDR3 region of rearranged TCR beta genes was amplified from genomic DNA with a multiplex PCR assay. On the Illumina HiSeq System, the amplified TCR beta libraries were sequenced as 87-base-pair reads. The source study handled its data this way. Across the 670 or so repertoires, a later analysis counted about 81 million unique TCR beta chains, about 10 million of which were shared by at least two donors. A nearest-neighbor algorithm error-corrected the raw reads and collapsed the reads into unique sequences, merging closely related sequences to remove PCR and sequencing errors. V, D and J gene segments were assigned by aligning CDR3 sequences to IMGT reference sequences. For a sequence to be retained, at least a six-nucleotide match to both a V gene segment and a J gene segment was required. Rearrangements were classified as productive when the CDR3 lacked stop codons and remained in frame with V and J, and all other rearrangements were classified as non-productive. CDR3 was defined by IMGT convention, running from the second conserved V-encoded cysteine to the conserved J-encoded phenylalanine. Sequences without an unambiguous match to a single V gene segment were excluded from the earlier analysis of several hundred of the donors. In an earlier analysis of a few hundred of the donors, V segments were called functional above 56.7% productive rearrangements and were called segregating when the between-donor standard deviation exceeded 5%. To diagnose cytomegalovirus status from the catalog of TCR beta chain sequences, a statistical classification framework was built. A later analysis assigned V and J genes by comparing TCR nucleotide sequences with IMGT/GENE-DB human TR gene sequences. Using the TCRdist pipeline, a later analysis assigned CDR3 sequences along with most-parsimonious VDJ recombination scenarios. In a later analysis, each TCR beta chain was defined by its CDR3 amino acid sequence together with its V-gene family, and reads without a unique V-gene family were excluded. A later analysis removed several hundred highly shared, low-generation-probability nucleotide sequences to deal with suspected cross-contamination and a sequencing artifact. A later analysis calculated a clonal expansion index for each public chain from normalized within-repertoire ranks of inferred template counts. Generation probabilities in a later analysis came from a VDJ recombination model fitted to out-of-frame rearrangements, and those results were checked against IGoR. A later analysis scored TCR-TCR, TCR-HLA and TCR-CMV co-occurrence with hypergeometric tests, applying a repertoire-size bias correction to TCR pairs. In a later analysis, false discovery rates were estimated by permuting HLA or CMV assignments 20 times. A later analysis grouped co-occurring TCRs with DBSCAN, adding TCRdist sequence similarity when clustering within HLA-allele-positive subsets. Repertoires with fewer than 30,000 or more than 120,000 public chains were left out of co-occurrence clustering, as were a handful of repertoires with anomalous nucleotide sharing. The clones in this table, taken by TCRdb from immuneACCESS, are in-frame only. Not every clone is retained; where verified, under half of the shortfall comes from an unresolved V gene, and the cause of the rest is unknown. V, J and clone size reflect that table, while D and trimming were determined from the DNA. The sample table records hundreds of thousands of clones; about four fifths of these occur just once. The ten largest account for approximately 6.5% of the sample.

General study outcomes and caveats: The authors suggested that the approach could potentially be extended to other disease states and immunological phenotypes. In a later analysis, several top co-occurrence clusters were reported to appear linked to parvovirus B19, influenza, CMV and Epstein-Barr virus. While some public TCRs were present in many individuals, most TCR sequences turned up only very rarely across donors. In the study, some 160 TCR beta chains were listed as associated with cytomegalovirus. Correlated functional status among segregating V segments might reflect linkage disequilibrium, but an unknown experimental factor could not be ruled out. CMV serostatus was the only immune exposure information available for the cohort. In this cohort, only TCR beta chains were sequenced, and detectable features were limited by the absence of alpha or paired-chain data. In a later analysis, HLA-associated TCR beta chains showed more clonal expansion and lower generation probabilities than non-associated chains that were equally common. In an earlier analysis of more than 500 of the donors, most TCR beta V segments appeared in productive rearrangements about 87% or about 30% of the time, broadly matching IMGT annotations. At a false discovery rate of 0.05, a later analysis linked roughly 17,000 TCR beta sequences to specific HLA alleles. Because the 87-base-pair reads could not distinguish some IMGT-functional V segments, including TRBV6-2 and TRBV6-3, those segments were excluded. A cluster of highly shared sequence variants was judged likely to represent a technical artifact of the sequencing pipeline. In a later analysis, the rate of TCR association differed among HLA loci, with DRB1 alleles having the most associated TCRs and HLA-C alleles having the fewest. Because HLA typing was unavailable for some donors at each locus, only the typed subset was used in association tests. The classifier was reported to diagnose cytomegalovirus status with high specificity and sensitivity in both the original and validation cohorts. According to a later analysis, most CMV-associated TCR beta chains appeared to be HLA-restricted, and the HLA associations seemed to be driven largely by CMV exposure. A further reported finding was that TCR beta sequences accurately predicted the HLA-A and HLA-B alleles for most subjects in the first cohort. When HLA alleles, especially DR and DQ, strongly co-occurred, TCR associations were difficult to assign to individual alleles. Roughly uniform sequencing depth across donors was assumed in presence/absence analyses, although this assumption may not hold. Three of the identified cytomegalovirus-associated TCR beta chains were confirmed in vitro to be specific for cytomegalovirus antigens. According to a later genetic analysis, donors in an Asian-associated ancestry cluster had fewer N-insertions in productive TCRs than the approximately 700-donor mean. A later genetic analysis associated a missense DCLRE1C variant with V-gene and J-gene trimming of TCR beta chains, and an independent cohort replicated the association. Because counts were too low, more than 15 rarely observed V segments, including chromosome 9 orphons, were excluded from the earlier analysis of 587 of the donors.

This clone was detected once. Its antigen is currently not known. Qualities for individual bases were not recorded, and no much larger clone is one base off. The cohort was made up of roughly 670 healthy bone marrow donors. At the time of sampling, every cohort member was nominally healthy, though immune exposures that went unrecorded were likely present. The donor was CMV seropositive and belonged to the group of more than 250 seropositive cohort members. Each donor provided a peripheral blood sample, and peripheral blood mononuclear cells were used for TCR beta sequencing. The Qiagen DNeasy Blood Extraction Kit was used to extract genomic DNA from the blood cell samples.

The chain is made from TRBV19 and TRBJ1-2; D gene: possibly TRBD1, on 5 matching bases. The sequence came from a man in his forties in good health and CMV-seropositive. What was sequenced was PBMCs. Here the CDR3 is given as CASSIGGSGYTF. The nucleotide sequence is given as TGTGCCAGTAGTATAGGGGGCAGTGGCTACACCTTC. The entire variable domain, with the stretches around the CDR3 drawn from the reference TRBV19 and TRBJ1-2 proteins, is DGGITQSPKYLFRKEGQNVTLSCEQNLNHDAMYWYRQDPGQGLRLIYYSQIVNDFQKGDIAEGYSVSREKKESFPLTVTSAQKNPTAFYLCASSIGGSGYTFGSGTRLTVV.